This T cell receptor (beta chain) was identified during a study of human T cells and chemical hapten exposure. Original processing notes: Between about 23,224 and 750,000 TCRs appeared in each sample, and the median stood at 95,638. TCRdb itself ran the RACE reads through MiXCR, one entry per CDR3 protein. The V and J calls reflect TCRdb's pipeline rather than the authors' work. The sample yields just over 350,000 distinct CDR3 sequences, nearly 6.5% seen once. Study conclusions and caveats: Significantly more large CDR3 similarity clusters arose among expanded TCRs than among controls.

This sample's time point: patch test 2, 6 weeks after DPC sensitization. Noted treatment: therapeutic diphenylcyclopropenone sensitization with weekly scalp DPC. A note on this clonotype: Its specificity is unknown.

This sequence was found in a woman aged 18 to 35 with alopecia areata. Some clones in this sample may be carry-over from other donors' samples. Material: whole blood, obtained in connection with sensitization to the hapten diphenylcyclopropenone (DPC).

The CDR3: CASSFLAERGMNIQYF. The CDR3 bases are TGTGCCAGCAGCTTCCTGGCGGAGCGGGGGATGAACATTCAGTACTTC. V usage is TRBV5-6 and J usage is TRBJ2-4; TRBD2 matches at 8 bases. This CDR3 is built from 16 residues. After removal of 2 bases from V and 7 bases from J, the junction contained 11 bases not matched to a gene. Germline V gene sequence: CDR1 SGHDT, CDR2 YYEEEE. The complete variable domain, with remaining parts taken from reference TRBV5-6 and TRBJ2-4, reads DAGVTQSPTHLIKTRGQQVTLRCSPKSGHDTVSWYQQALGQGPQFIFQYYEEEERQRGNFPDRFSGHQFPNYSSELNVNALLLGDSALYLCASSFLAERGMNIQYFGAGTRLSVL.